The rows below give T cell receptor beta chains drawn from one sample of a study of blood T cell repertoires in COVID-19. This table comes from immunoSEQ multiplex PCR, and its TCRdb copy is limited to in-frame clones, with some not included. The profile shows 240,000 or so clones, approximately 83% of them singletons. What was sequenced was peripheral blood. All receptors come from a woman aged 25-40 years who had recovered from COVID-19. The CDR3 runs from the conserved cysteine through the conserved F or W. Each record gives: CDR3 DNA, CDR3 protein, D gene, J gene, clone size, V gene. A D gene is named only where the DNA matches it firmly. The listing skips clone size in some rows; elsewhere it reads once, few, many or a size class.

DNA: TGTGCCAGTACCCCGTGGGGGGGCGGCTACAATGAGCAGTTCTTC
CDR3: CASTPWGGGYNEQFF
D: NA
J: TRBJ2-1
size: few
V: TRBV19

DNA: TGTGCCAGCAGCTTTGGGCGGGCTGATGAGCAGTTCTTC
CDR3: CASSFGRADEQFF
D: NA
J: TRBJ2-1
size: NA
V: TRBV7-9

DNA: TGTGCCAGCAGCCTGGATGGGAGGGGCTACACCTTC
CDR3: CASSLDGRGYTF
D: NA
J: TRBJ1-2
size: NA
V: TRBV13

DNA: TGTGCCAGCAGCTTGAGCGGGGGGGCGGGTTCGCAAAATACGCAGTATTTT
CDR3: CASSLSGGAGSQNTQYF
D: TRBD2
J: TRBJ2-3
size: NA
V: TRBV5-6

DNA: TGCGCCAGCAGCTTAGGGGACACTAACTATGGCTACACCTTC
CDR3: CASSLGDTNYGYTF
D: NA
J: TRBJ1-2
size: NA
V: TRBV5-1

DNA: TGTGCCAGCAGCGTACCCGGGGGGTACTTC
CDR3: CASSVPGGYF
D: NA
J: TRBJ2-5
size: NA
V: TRBV9

DNA: TGTGCCAGCAGCTTAACGGTAAATCAGCCCCAGCATTTT
CDR3: CASSLTVNQPQHF
D: NA
J: TRBJ1-5
size: NA
V: TRBV7-9

DNA: TGTGCCAGCAGCCAATCGTGGGGGGATCGGGACGAGCAGTACTTC
CDR3: CASSQSWGDRDEQYF
D: NA
J: TRBJ2-7
size: once
V: TRBV3-1/TRBV3-2

DNA: TGTGCCAGCAGTCGGGCCCGGACAGGGGGCGGTGGCTACACCTTC
CDR3: CASSRARTGGGGYTF
D: TRBD1
J: TRBJ1-2
size: NA
V: TRBV2

DNA: TGTGCCAGCAGCTTAGGGACAAACGCTGCAACTAATGAAAAACTGTTTTTT
CDR3: CASSLGTNAATNEKLFF
D: NA
J: TRBJ1-4
size: NA
V: TRBV7-2

DNA: TGCGCCAGCAGCTTATCCGGTTGGGGCCCCCAAGAGACCCAGTACTTC
CDR3: CASSLSGWGPQETQYF
D: NA
J: TRBJ2-5
size: few
V: TRBV5-1

DNA: TGCAGCGTTGGAGGGGACAGGGAATCAACCTACGAGCAGTACTTC
CDR3: CSVGGDRESTYEQYF
D: TRBD1
J: TRBJ2-7
size: NA
V: TRBV29-1

DNA: TGTGCCATCAGTGAGTCTCCCCCGGGGGGGGGAGATACGCAGTATTTT
CDR3: CAISESPPGGGDTQYF
D: TRBD2
J: TRBJ2-3
size: once
V: TRBV10-3

DNA: TGTGCCAGCAGCCAAGAGGTGAACAGCTACGATACGCAGTATTTT
CDR3: CASSQEVNSYDTQYF
D: NA
J: TRBJ2-3
size: once
V: TRBV3-1/TRBV3-2

DNA: TGTGCCAGCAGCCAGAGCACTACCGAGCAGTTCTTC
CDR3: CASSQSTTEQFF
D: NA
J: TRBJ2-1
size: NA
V: TRBV5-4

DNA: TGTGCCAGCAGTGATTACAGGACAGATAACTATGGCTACACCTTC
CDR3: CASSDYRTDNYGYTF
D: NA
J: TRBJ1-2
size: NA
V: TRBV2

DNA: TGCAGCGGTCTTCTGGACAGGGGTAATGAGCAGTTCTTC
CDR3: CSGLLDRGNEQFF
D: TRBD1
J: TRBJ2-1
size: NA
V: TRBV29-1

DNA: TGTGCCACCAGCAGAGATAGGCCCAGCCAGGGATGGAATCAGCCCCAGCATTTT
CDR3: CATSRDRPSQGWNQPQHF
D: NA
J: TRBJ1-5
size: NA
V: TRBV15

DNA: TGTGCCAGCAGCCAAGGGGTAGCGGGGGGGCGTGATACGCAGTATTTT
CDR3: CASSQGVAGGRDTQYF
D: TRBD2
J: TRBJ2-3
size: once
V: TRBV3-1/TRBV3-2

DNA: TGCGCCAGCAGCTGGACTGGACCCACCCGAGGGGAAAAACTGTTTTTT
CDR3: CASSWTGPTRGEKLFF
D: NA
J: TRBJ1-4
size: NA
V: TRBV5-1

DNA: TGTGCCAGCAGTTTATCAGGGGGCTCGGGCAATGAGCAGTTCTTC
CDR3: CASSLSGGSGNEQFF
D: TRBD1
J: TRBJ2-1
size: few
V: TRBV27

DNA: TGTGCCAGCGCCGAATATCCCGGCGGGAGGATAGACTCCTACAATGAGCAGTTCTTC
CDR3: CASAEYPGGRIDSYNEQFF
D: TRBD2
J: TRBJ2-1
size: NA
V: TRBV2

DNA: TGCGCCAGCCGACTTCCCGGGGGACCGACACCCCTCCACTTT
CDR3: CASRLPGGPTPLHF
D: NA
J: TRBJ1-6
size: NA
V: TRBV5-1

DNA: TGTGCCAGCAGCGAACTACCGGGACTAGCGGGGGCCACGCAGTATTTT
CDR3: CASSELPGLAGATQYF
D: TRBD2
J: TRBJ2-3
size: NA
V: TRBV2

DNA: TGTGCCAGCAGCCAGATCGGGACAGGGGGCCTGGCCGGGGAGCTGTTTTTT
CDR3: CASSQIGTGGLAGELFF
D: TRBD1
J: TRBJ2-2
size: NA
V: TRBV3-1/TRBV3-2

DNA: TGTGCCAGCAGCCGTCCTCAGAACAATGAGCAGTTCTTC
CDR3: CASSRPQNNEQFF
D: NA
J: TRBJ2-1
size: NA
V: TRBV6-5

DNA: TGTGCCAGCTCACCAAACACAAACAACTATGGCTACACCTTC
CDR3: CASSPNTNNYGYTF
D: NA
J: TRBJ1-2
size: NA
V: TRBV18